Listed below are T cell receptor beta chains from one sample, sequenced in a study of shared clonotypes between healthy human individuals. Sequencing was performed with immunoSEQ multiplex PCR; in TCRdb, only in-frame clones are kept and a portion is missing. The sample has around 2,000,000 clones; about 95% are singletons. Input material: naive CD8+ T cells sorted from blood. The receptors come from a man aged 18 to 30 in good health. Each CDR3 is given with its conserved first and last residue. The order of the fields is V gene, D gene, J gene, clone size, CDR3 protein, CDR3 DNA. A D gene is named only where the DNA matches it firmly. Only part of the rows carry a size: once, few, many, or a class if the clone is expanded.

V: TRBV15
D: NA
J: TRBJ2-7
size: NA
CDR3: CATSSVRDRSYEQYF
DNA: TGTGCCACCAGCAGTGTGCGGGACAGAAGTTACGAGCAGTACTTC

V: TRBV20-1
D: NA
J: TRBJ1-1
size: NA
CDR3: CSASDGEAFF
DNA: TGCAGTGCTAGTGACGGTGAAGCTTTCTTT

V: TRBV2
D: NA
J: TRBJ1-1
size: NA
CDR3: CASSGRGALAEAFF
DNA: TGTGCCAGCAGTGGCCGGGGGGCCCTCGCTGAAGCTTTCTTT

V: TRBV7-8
D: NA
J: TRBJ1-1
size: NA
CDR3: CASSLAALDTEAFF
DNA: TGTGCCAGCAGCTTAGCTGCCCTGGACACTGAAGCTTTCTTT

V: TRBV5-4
D: NA
J: TRBJ2-5
size: NA
CDR3: CASSFIGGTQETQYF
DNA: TGTGCCAGCAGCTTTATCGGCGGCACCCAAGAGACCCAGTACTTC

V: TRBV5-6
D: NA
J: TRBJ2-2
size: NA
CDR3: CASSLVPTGELFF
DNA: TGTGCCAGCAGCTTGGTGCCCACCGGGGAGCTGTTTTTT

V: TRBV28
D: NA
J: TRBJ1-3
size: NA
CDR3: CASSLSYGGNTIYF
DNA: TGTGCCAGCAGTTTATCGTATGGGGGAAACACCATATATTTT

V: TRBV27
D: TRBD2
J: TRBJ2-7
size: NA
CDR3: CASSPSGGEKSYEQYF
DNA: TGTGCCAGCAGCCCGAGCGGGGGAGAGAAGTCCTACGAGCAGTACTTC

V: TRBV5-1
D: NA
J: TRBJ1-1
size: NA
CDR3: CASSLGIEAFF
DNA: TGCGCCAGCAGCTTGGGCATAGAAGCTTTCTTT

V: TRBV14
D: NA
J: TRBJ2-2
size: NA
CDR3: CASSRGQNTGELFF
DNA: TGTGCCAGCAGCCGGGGACAGAACACCGGGGAGCTGTTTTTT

V: TRBV30
D: NA
J: TRBJ2-2
size: NA
CDR3: CALRAGELFF
DNA: TGTGCCCTGAGGGCCGGGGAGCTGTTTTTT

V: TRBV4-1
D: NA
J: TRBJ1-2
size: NA
CDR3: CASSQSGQTIYGYTF
DNA: TGCGCCAGCAGCCAATCTGGACAGACAATCTATGGCTACACCTTC

V: TRBV25-1
D: NA
J: TRBJ1-3
size: once
CDR3: CASSDILGSSGNTIYF
DNA: TGTGCCAGCAGTGATATTCTAGGTAGCTCTGGAAACACCATATATTTT

V: TRBV5-6
D: TRBD1
J: TRBJ2-7
size: NA
CDR3: CASSPGTGVYEQYF
DNA: TGTGCCAGCAGCCCCGGGACAGGGGTCTACGAGCAGTACTTC

V: TRBV28
D: NA
J: TRBJ1-2
size: few
CDR3: CASRGLGNYGYTF
DNA: TGTGCCAGCAGAGGATTGGGAAACTATGGCTACACCTTC

V: TRBV4-1
D: NA
J: TRBJ1-4
size: NA
CDR3: CASSQAGVGGSANEKLFF
DNA: TGCGCCAGCAGCCAAGCTGGGGTTGGAGGGTCCGCTAATGAAAAACTGTTTTTT

V: TRBV6-5
D: TRBD1
J: TRBJ2-7
size: NA
CDR3: CATSTGNEQYF
DNA: TGTGCCACCTCGACAGGGAACGAGCAGTACTTC

V: TRBV7-9
D: NA
J: TRBJ2-1
size: NA
CDR3: CASSLSPGPNNEQFF
DNA: TGTGCCAGCAGCTTAAGCCCTGGTCCAAACAATGAGCAGTTCTTC

V: TRBV23-1
D: TRBD1
J: TRBJ1-6
size: few
CDR3: CASSREGQEDSPLHF
DNA: TGCGCCAGCAGTCGCGAGGGACAGGAGGACTCACCCCTCCACTTT

V: TRBV9
D: TRBD2
J: TRBJ2-2
size: NA
CDR3: CASSAGLAGDNTGELFF
DNA: TGTGCCAGCAGCGCCGGACTAGCGGGAGATAATACCGGGGAGCTGTTTTTT

V: TRBV13
D: TRBD2
J: TRBJ2-1
size: NA
CDR3: CASSLELVAVTSGSSDEQFF
DNA: TGTGCCAGCAGCTTAGAGTTGGTGGCCGTGACTAGCGGGAGTTCGGATGAGCAGTTCTTC

V: TRBV10-3
D: NA
J: TRBJ2-2
size: once
CDR3: CASGGENTGELFF
DNA: TGTGCCTCAGGCGGAGAGAACACCGGGGAGCTGTTTTTT

V: TRBV7-9
D: NA
J: TRBJ2-1
size: NA
CDR3: CASSSDYYNEQFF
DNA: TGTGCCAGCAGCTCCGACTACTACAATGAGCAGTTCTTC

V: TRBV4-1
D: TRBD2
J: TRBJ2-2
size: NA
CDR3: CASSPGPSGNTGELFF
DNA: TGCGCCAGCAGCCCTGGGCCTAGCGGGAATACCGGGGAGCTGTTTTTT

V: TRBV14
D: NA
J: TRBJ2-2
size: NA
CDR3: CASSPGTINTGELFF
DNA: TGTGCCAGCAGCCCCGGGACGATTAACACCGGGGAGCTGTTTTTT

V: TRBV6-5
D: NA
J: TRBJ1-1
size: NA
CDR3: CASRHQNTEAFF
DNA: TGTGCCAGCAGACACCAGAACACTGAAGCTTTCTTT

V: TRBV5-4
D: NA
J: TRBJ2-5
size: NA
CDR3: CASSLVGERVIRNQETQYF
DNA: TGTGCCAGCAGCTTAGTAGGGGAGAGGGTAATACGGAACCAAGAGACCCAGTACTTC

V: TRBV7-9
D: NA
J: TRBJ2-7
size: NA
CDR3: CASSRGISGSVQWEQYF
DNA: TGTGCCAGCAGCCGAGGAATTTCCGGGTCGGTTCAGTGGGAGCAGTACTTC

V: TRBV7-6
D: TRBD1
J: TRBJ2-5
size: NA
CDR3: CASSHEPGTGLGETQYF
DNA: TGTGCCAGCAGCCACGAGCCCGGGACAGGGTTGGGAGAGACCCAGTACTTC

V: TRBV7-8
D: TRBD1
J: TRBJ2-7
size: NA
CDR3: CASSLPQGIYEQYF
DNA: TGTGCCAGCAGCTTACCACAGGGGATCTACGAGCAGTACTTC

V: TRBV5-6
D: NA
J: TRBJ1-4
size: NA
CDR3: CASSRTSAVNNEKLFF
DNA: TGTGCCAGCAGCCGAACTTCGGCCGTTAATAATGAAAAACTGTTTTTT

V: TRBV4-1
D: NA
J: TRBJ1-1
size: NA
CDR3: CASSQERGLNTEAFF
DNA: TGCGCCAGCAGCCAAGAAAGGGGTTTGAACACTGAAGCTTTCTTT

V: TRBV29-1
D: NA
J: TRBJ2-5
size: once
CDR3: CSVEERDLQETQYF
DNA: TGCAGCGTTGAAGAGAGGGACCTCCAAGAGACCCAGTACTTC

V: TRBV27
D: TRBD1
J: TRBJ2-7
size: once
CDR3: CASSLGQRSYEQYF
DNA: TGTGCCAGCAGTTTGGGACAGAGAAGTTACGAGCAGTACTTC

V: TRBV11-2
D: NA
J: TRBJ2-5
size: NA
CDR3: CASSLGQGETQYF
DNA: TGTGCCAGCAGCTTGGGGCAGGGAGAGACCCAGTACTTC

V: TRBV18
D: TRBD1
J: TRBJ2-7
size: NA
CDR3: CASSHPGQPYEQYF
DNA: TGTGCCAGCTCACACCCGGGACAGCCTTACGAGCAGTACTTC

V: TRBV9
D: TRBD2
J: TRBJ2-7
size: NA
CDR3: CASSEGGGGPSEQYF
DNA: TGTGCCAGCAGCGAAGGTGGGGGGGGACCTTCCGAGCAGTACTTC

V: TRBV30
D: NA
J: TRBJ2-7
size: NA
CDR3: CAWSPTETYEQYF
DNA: TGTGCCTGGAGTCCCACGGAAACCTACGAGCAGTACTTC

V: TRBV2
D: TRBD2
J: TRBJ2-5
size: NA
CDR3: CASSWGTSGEETQYF
DNA: TGTGCCAGCAGCTGGGGGACTAGCGGGGAAGAGACCCAGTACTTC

V: TRBV27
D: TRBD1
J: TRBJ2-1
size: NA
CDR3: CASSSPGQGEYNEQFF
DNA: TGTGCCAGCAGTTCCCCGGGACAGGGGGAGTACAATGAGCAGTTCTTC

V: TRBV4-1
D: NA
J: TRBJ2-7
size: NA
CDR3: CASSQKQGYEQYF
DNA: TGCGCCAGCAGCCAAAAACAGGGATACGAGCAGTACTTC

V: TRBV9
D: TRBD2
J: TRBJ2-1
size: NA
CDR3: CASSVGTSVEQFF
DNA: TGTGCCAGCAGCGTCGGGACTAGCGTTGAGCAGTTCTTC

V: TRBV7-9
D: TRBD2
J: TRBJ2-1
size: NA
CDR3: CASSQSSGGEYNEQFF
DNA: TGTGCCAGCAGCCAATCTAGCGGGGGAGAGTACAATGAGCAGTTCTTC

V: TRBV5-1
D: NA
J: TRBJ2-2
size: NA
CDR3: CASSLVGTGELFF
DNA: TGCGCCAGCAGCTTGGTAGGGACCGGGGAGCTGTTTTTT

V: TRBV6-5
D: TRBD1
J: TRBJ1-4
size: NA
CDR3: CASKGTATNEKLFF
DNA: TGTGCCAGCAAAGGGACAGCAACTAATGAAAAACTGTTTTTT

V: TRBV5-6
D: NA
J: TRBJ2-2
size: NA
CDR3: CASSRTWGAGELFF
DNA: TGTGCCAGCAGCCGTACTTGGGGGGCCGGGGAGCTGTTTTTT

V: TRBV4-3
D: NA
J: TRBJ1-3
size: NA
CDR3: CASSQDTRDTIYF
DNA: TGCGCCAGCAGCCAAGATACTCGGGACACCATATATTTT

V: TRBV5-1
D: NA
J: TRBJ2-2
size: NA
CDR3: CASSLGAVGELFF
DNA: TGCGCCAGCAGCTTGGGGGCTGTCGGGGAGCTGTTTTTT

V: TRBV7-9
D: NA
J: TRBJ2-7
size: NA
CDR3: CASSSRGQGGGYEQYF
DNA: TGTGCCAGCAGCTCCCGGGGGCAGGGTGGGGGATACGAGCAGTACTTC

V: TRBV2
D: TRBD2
J: TRBJ2-2
size: NA
CDR3: CARAPGLAGGGPNTGELFF
DNA: TGTGCCAGGGCCCCGGGACTAGCGGGAGGGGGCCCGAACACCGGGGAGCTGTTTTTT

V: TRBV19
D: NA
J: TRBJ2-5
size: few
CDR3: CASSIGLRGQETQYF
DNA: TGTGCCAGTAGTATCGGGTTGCGGGGCCAAGAGACCCAGTACTTC

V: TRBV7-8
D: NA
J: TRBJ1-2
size: NA
CDR3: CASSPNLAGSGFYGYTF
DNA: TGTGCCAGCAGCCCGAACCTAGCAGGGTCCGGGTTCTATGGCTACACCTTC

V: TRBV27
D: NA
J: TRBJ1-2
size: NA
CDR3: CASSRGPQAPNGYTF
DNA: TGTGCCAGCTCTAGGGGTCCACAGGCACCAAATGGCTACACCTTC

V: TRBV5-4
D: NA
J: TRBJ2-7
size: NA
CDR3: CASSLDRSYEQYF
DNA: TGTGCCAGCAGCTTGGATCGCAGTTACGAGCAGTACTTC

V: TRBV27
D: TRBD2
J: TRBJ2-5
size: NA
CDR3: CASRGLAGGGETQYF
DNA: TGTGCCAGCAGGGGACTAGCGGGAGGCGGTGAGACCCAGTACTTC

V: TRBV9
D: TRBD1
J: TRBJ2-7
size: NA
CDR3: CASATGGNSYEQYF
DNA: TGTGCCAGCGCGACAGGGGGTAACTCCTACGAGCAGTACTTC

V: TRBV7-6
D: NA
J: TRBJ2-1
size: once
CDR3: CASSPEEWNEQFF
DNA: TGTGCCAGCAGCCCCGAGGAATGGAATGAGCAGTTCTTC